The 5 T cell receptor beta chains given below trace back to one sample, sequenced in a study of control samples from healthy donors and cancer patients (dated by TCRdb to 2019 to 2021). The library came from the immunoSEQ multiplex PCR assay. Drawn from immuneACCESS, this table holds only the in-frame rearrangements with V and J called that TCRdb kept. Clones are partly lost; checked studies trace under half to an unresolved V gene and leave the rest unexplained. Across this sample there are 65,000 to 95,000 clones, with around 87% seen only once. 20% of the sample is in the top ten clones. Material for sequencing was blood. Every receptor here comes from a middle-aged man in good health.

The chain is built from TRBV7-2 and TRBJ2-2; 9 bases are a match to TRBD2. Germline trimming cut 1 base from V and 6 bases from J; bases unmatched to any gene: 3. Germline assignment: CDR1 SGHTA and CDR2 FQGNSA. CDR3 size: 15 residues. The chain's CDR3 is CASSLVAGGPGELFF. The CDR3 DNA follows: TGTGCCAGCAGCTTAGTCGCGGGGGGGCCCGGGGAGCTGTTTTTT.

This rearrangement joins TRBV5-1 to TRBJ1-6; the D gene is possibly TRBD1 (5 bases). The CDR3 totals 15 residues. Germline V gives CDR1 SGHRS, CDR2 YFSETQ. The V end lost 5 bases, the J end lost 7 bases, and 16 bases lay between the germline ends. The CDR3 is CASRMDLGGNSPLHF. The CDR3 nucleotides are TGCGCCAGCAGAATGGACCTGGGGGGGAATTCACCCCTCCACTTT.

V usage is TRBV5-4 and J usage is TRBJ1-6; D might be TRBD1 (5 bases). V was shortened by 4 bases and J by 0 bases, with 17 bases between the two germline ends. CDR1 is SGHNT and CDR2 is YYREEE in the germline V gene (reference sequence). This CDR3 region has 18 residues. The CDR3 DNA reads TGTGCCAGCAGCCTTATGGGGCGTAGTCTCTCCTATAATTCACCCCTCCACTTT. Translation: CASSLMGRSLSYNSPLHF.

The chain has TRBV6-5 and TRBJ1-4; tentative D call: TRBD1 (5 bases). The germline V gene has CDR1 MNHEY and CDR2 SVGAGI. This CDR3 is built from 14 residues. Trimming took off 5 bases at V and 8 bases at J, with 15 bases between the two ends. CDR3 sequence reads: CASSKTSTGEKLFF. In nucleotides, the CDR3 is TGTGCCAGCAGTAAGACCAGCACAGGCGAAAAACTGTTTTTT.

This chain uses TRBV11-3 with TRBJ2-5; TRBD1 matches at 11 bases. The CDR3 length is 14 residues. After removal of 9 bases from V and 5 bases from J, the junction contained 8 bases not matched to a gene. Germline CDR1 reads SGHNT; CDR2 reads YENEEA. In DNA form, the CDR3 reads TGTGCCAGTTCCCGGACAGGGGGCAAGGAGACCCAGTACTTC. Translation: CASSRTGGKETQYF.